Here is one T cell receptor beta chain with its context. The data were obtained in a study of blood T cell repertoires in COVID-19. The protocol was immunoSEQ multiplex PCR, while the TCRdb copy is restricted to in-frame clones and leaves out a portion. Here the sample spans more than 300,000 clones, 70% to 90% being singletons. Germline CDR1 reads LNHDA; CDR2 reads SQIVND (reference sequence). This CDR3 has 16 residues. The ends lost 5 bases at V and 2 bases at J; junction bases unmatched: 11. The source material was PBMCs or T cells enriched from blood (not recorded which). The rearrangement joins TRBV19 to TRBJ2-5; 7 bases fit TRBD1. The receptor comes from a woman aged 18-30 years who had recovered from COVID-19. The DNA for the CDR3 is TGTGCCAGTAGTGTGTGGACAGGCTCCATTCAAGAGACCCAGTACTTC. This codes for CASSVWTGSIQETQYF.